These 21 T cell receptor beta chains were all obtained from the same sample, sequenced in a study of early T cells in non-severe SARS-CoV-2 infection. TCRdb redid the calling of the 5' RACE reads with MiXCR, one entry per CDR3 protein. The repertoire holds 60,000 to 90,000 distinct CDR3 sequences, with about 17% as singletons. Sequencing was done on a sample of whole blood. Receptors were obtained from an adult who was a healthcare worker with PCR-confirmed SARS-CoV-2 infection or an uninfected control (not recorded which).

This clonotype has at least ten counts. The J gene is TRBJ1-2, the V gene TRBV6-5, with D tentatively TRBD1 (6 bases). V dropped 0 bases and J dropped 9 bases, with 20 bases sitting between them. CDR1 MNHEY and CDR2 SVGAGI come from the germline V gene. The length of the CDR3 is 16 residues. CDR3: CASSYSGVEEGVRYTF. DNA of the CDR3: TGTGCCAGCAGTTACTCTGGGGTAGAAGAGGGGGTTCGCTACACCTTC.

This clonotype was seen more than once but under ten times. The rearrangement links TRBV7-3 to TRBJ2-2; D may be TRBD1 (6 bases). V gave up 6 bases and J gave up 4 bases, with 12 bases separating them. The CDR3 sequence is 14 residues long. Looked up from germline, CDR1 is SGHTA and CDR2 is FQGTGA. The CDR3 DNA reads TGTGCCAGCAGACCAGGGGCGGCCACCGGGGAGCTGTTTTTT. Amino acids: CASRPGAATGELFF.

This clonotype was picked up many times. The rearrangement joins TRBV6-5 to TRBJ2-3; 12 bases fit TRBD1. CDR1 is MNHEY, CDR2 SVGAGI, per germline. CDR3 length: 15 residues. V lost 3 bases and J lost 4; bases outside the gene matches: 2. CDR3 coding DNA: TGTGCCAGCAGTTATAGGGACAGGGGGCCAGATACGCAGTATTTT. Its translation is CASSYRDRGPDTQYF.

The gene calls are TRBV6-2 or TRBV6-3 and TRBJ1-5; possibly TRBD1 for D (6 bases). The CDR3 has 14 amino acids. Between the trimmed V and J ends, which lost 7 bases and 7 bases, there was a span of 17 bases. Germline loops: CDR1 MNHEY, CDR2 SVGEGT. The CDR3 loop reads CASTLVGAFQPQHF. DNA for the CDR3: TGTGCCAGCACCCTCGTGGGGGCCTTCCAGCCCCAGCATTTT.

The sample holds a few counts of this clonotype. V is TRBV25-1 and J is TRBJ1-1; the D gene is possibly TRBD1 (5 bases). The CDR3 contains 21 residues. Per germline, CDR1 MGHDK and CDR2 SYGVNS. Trimming stripped 3 bases from V and 4 bases from J, with 33 bases between. CDR3 bases: TGTGCCAGCAGTGAGAAGGAGATTTGGGCCCGTGGGGCCCCTCAGGGCACTGAAGCTTTCTTT. The encoded protein is CASSEKEIWARGAPQGTEAFF.

This clonotype has a handful of counts. V is TRBV12-3 or TRBV12-4 and J is TRBJ1-2, with a tentative D call TRBD1 (5 bases). V was cut by 3 bases and J by 4 bases, with 21 bases left in between. This CDR3 region has 17 residues. CDR3: CASSFTGLFHRGYGYTF. In DNA form, the CDR3 reads TGTGCCAGCAGTTTTACGGGACTGTTTCATCGAGGCTATGGCTACACCTTC.

This clonotype has more than one count but fewer than ten. The V gene is TRBV6-6, the J gene TRBJ2-7; D gene unclear. This CDR3 has 12 amino acids. V was clipped by 6 bases and J by 3 bases, with 9 bases between them. Germline CDR1 is MNHNY and CDR2 is SVGAGI (reference sequence). The CDR3 DNA reads TGTGCCAGCAGCCAGACCGGCTACGAGCAGTACTTC. It is translated as CASSQTGYEQYF.

V is TRBV9 and J is TRBJ1-4, with TRBD1 matching over 7 bases. Germline trimming cut 2 bases from V and 10 bases from J; bases unmatched to any gene: 11. This CDR3 has 15 residues. Germline V lookup: CDR1 SGDLS, CDR2 YYNGEE. The CDR3 DNA reads as TGTGCCAGCAGCGTCGATAGCGGGACAGCGGCAAAACTGTTTTTT. Amino acids: CASSVDSGTAAKLFF. Full variable domain (rest looked up from reference TRBV9 and TRBJ1-4): DSGVTQTPKHLITATGQRVTLRCSPRSGDLSVYWYQQSLDQGLQFLIQYYNGEERAKGNILERFSAQQFPDLHSELNLSSLELGDSALYFCASSVDSGTAAKLFFGSGTQLSVL.

This chain links TRBV28 with TRBJ2-1; D gene ambiguous. The V and J ends lost 3 bases and 6 bases respectively, with 3 bases between them. This CDR3 has 11 amino acids. CDR1 is MDHEN and CDR2 is SYDVKM in the germline V gene. The CDR3 DNA reads as TGTGCCAGCAGTTTCGCCAATGAGCAGTTCTTC. Translation gives CASSFANEQFF.

In its sample, this clonotype was seen a few times. The V and J genes are TRBV7-3 and TRBJ2-7; D is unclear. This CDR3 region has 15 residues. Between the trimmed V and J ends, which lost 2 bases and 3 bases, there was a span of 14 bases. Per the germline V gene, CDR1 is SGHTA and CDR2 is FQGTGA. CDR3 protein: CASSLEAGGNYEQYF. The CDR3, as DNA: TGTGCCAGCAGCTTAGAGGCCGGCGGCAACTACGAGCAGTACTTC.

The chain has TRBV6-6 and TRBJ1-1; TRBD1 might be the D (5 bases). Germline V gives CDR1 MNHNY, CDR2 SVGAGI (reference sequence). This CDR3 contains 14 residues. V was shortened by 0 bases and J by 1 base, with 6 bases between the two germline ends. The CDR3, as DNA: TGTGCCAGCAGTTACTCAGGGGCGAACACTGAAGCTTTCTTT. Amino acids: CASSYSGANTEAFF.

This chain connects TRBV30 to TRBJ2-3, with 7 nucleotides matching TRBD2. The V gene's germline CDR1 is GTSNPN and CDR2 SVGIG (reference sequence). The CDR3 runs 13 residues. The V and J ends lost 3 bases and 5 bases, in that order; junction bases with no gene match: 5. The CDR3 reads CAWSLGGVDTQYF. CDR3 bases: TGTGCCTGGAGCCTGGGGGGGGTAGATACGCAGTATTTT.

Only a few counts were recorded for this clonotype. The chain employs TRBV15 and TRBJ1-2, with D unresolved. The CDR3 extends over 13 amino acids. CDR1 and CDR2 from the germline V gene are LNHNV and YYDKDF (reference sequence). Between the trimmed V and J ends, which lost 5 bases and 5 bases, there was a span of 12 bases. The CDR3 DNA sequence: TGTGCCACCAGCCCGCGGGAGAATTATGGCTACACCTTC. It translates to CATSPRENYGYTF.

The chain employs TRBV5-1 and TRBJ2-3, with 9 bases lining up with TRBD2. The germline V gene has CDR1 SGHRS and CDR2 YFSETQ. This CDR3 contains 15 residues. The trim removed 4 bases at V and 6 bases at J, leaving 9 bases unmatched. CDR3 bases: TGCGCCAGCAGCAGTTATAGCGGGAGCGCCGATACGCAGTATTTT. Translating gives CASSSYSGSADTQYF.

This clonotype occurred a few times. The chain has TRBV20-1 and TRBJ2-1; 7 nucleotides line up with TRBD2. The CDR3 is made up of 14 amino acids. The V segment lost 5 bases and the J segment 10 bases; nucleotides outside the gene matches: 14. The germline gives CDR1 DFQATT, CDR2 SNEGSKA (reference sequence). The CDR3 DNA reads as TGCAGTGCTGCCCGGGCGGGAGAGTCCAACGAGCAGTTCTTC. Its translation is CSAARAGESNEQFF.

J is TRBJ1-4 and V is TRBV20-1; D not certain. Germline CDR1 is DFQATT and CDR2 is SNEGSKA (reference sequence). The CDR3 consists of 13 residues. V lost 5 bases, J lost 0 bases, and 7 bases lay in between. Here the CDR3 reads CSARLPTNEKLFF. In nucleotides, the CDR3 is TGCAGTGCTCGACTACCAACTAATGAAAAACTGTTTTTT.

This clonotype was seen more than once but under ten times. The gene calls are TRBV7-2 and TRBJ1-1; D ambiguous. V was trimmed by 5 bases and J by 8 bases, leaving 15 bases between them. There are 13 residues in the CDR3. CDR1 is SGHTA, CDR2 FQGNSA, per germline. CDR3 sequence: CASSPLGSTEAFF. CDR3 nucleotides: TGTGCCAGCAGCCCCCTAGGGAGTACGGAAGCTTTCTTT.

The chain uses TRBV10-3 and TRBJ1-2, with TRBD1 as a possible D gene (5 bases). This CDR3 has 14 residues. The V gene's germline CDR1 is ENHRY and CDR2 SYGVKD. Trimming removed 6 bases from V and 2 bases from J, with 13 bases in between. The CDR3 reads CAISEGRQNYGYTF. The DNA of the CDR3 is TGTGCCATCAGCGAAGGTCGACAGAACTATGGCTACACCTTC.

A few counts support this clonotype. The genes are TRBV7-6 and TRBJ2-7; D is possibly TRBD1 (8 bases). V was cut by 5 bases and J by 3 bases, with 17 bases left in between. The CDR3 consists of 15 residues. The germline gives CDR1 SGHVS, CDR2 FNYEAQ. This chain's CDR3 is CASSRGQGGNYEQYF. CDR3 DNA sequence: TGTGCCAGCAGCCGTGGACAGGGAGGGAACTACGAGCAGTACTTC.

This clonotype was detected ten times or more. As DNA, the CDR3 is TGTGCCAGCAGCCAAGCTTTAGCTAGCGGGAGGGCCTGGAATGAGCAGTTCTTC. Amino acid sequence: CASSQALASGRAWNEQFF. V is TRBV3-1 and J is TRBJ2-1, with 12 bases aligning to TRBD2. The CDR3 extends over 18 amino acids. V was pared by 1 base and J by 7 bases, with 11 bases of the junction left unmatched. CDR1 is LGHDT, CDR2 YNNKEL, per germline (reference sequence).

The chain recombines TRBV29-1 with TRBJ2-1, with 8 bases lining up with TRBD2. The CDR3 consists of 14 residues. The germline V gene encodes CDR1 SQVTM and CDR2 ANQGSEA. J was trimmed by 5 bases and V by 3 bases; bases with no gene match: 6. DNA for the CDR3: TGCAGCGTTGAGTCTAGCGGGCGAGACAATGAGCAGTTCTTC. Translation: CSVESSGRDNEQFF.